The 10 T cell receptor beta chains listed next were all sequenced from one sample in a study of OX40 agonist ivuxolimab in advanced cancers. The assay was immunoSEQ multiplex PCR, and TCRdb's table has in-frame clones only and misses some. The data show some 67,000 clones, approximately 88% seen once. The sample in question was CD4+ or CD8+ T cells sorted from blood, obtained in a trial of the OX40 agonist ivuxolimab. These receptors originate from an adult with an advanced solid tumor such as melanoma, head and neck, liver or kidney cancer.

The J gene is TRBJ2-5, the V gene TRBV9; D is possibly TRBD1 (6 bases). Per germline, CDR1 SGDLS and CDR2 YYNGEE. This CDR3 region has 15 residues. The V and J ends lost 1 base and 2 bases respectively, with 12 bases between them. CDR3 sequence reads: CASSVRGHLQETQYF. As DNA, the CDR3 is TGTGCCAGCAGCGTAAGGGGACACCTGCAAGAGACCCAGTACTTC.

V usage is TRBV30 and J usage is TRBJ2-1; perhaps TRBD1 as D (5 bases). With 0 bases removed from V and 2 bases from J, the gap between germline ends came to 14 bases. Germline V gene sequence: CDR1 GTSNPN, CDR2 SVGIG (reference sequence). The CDR3 loop spans 16 amino acids. For the CDR3, the DNA is TGTGCCTGGAGTGTACGGAGTGGGGCGGCCTACAATGAGCAGTTCTTC. Translating gives CAWSVRSGAAYNEQFF.

The gene calls are TRBV30 and TRBJ2-5; TRBD1 aligns across 10 bases. After removal of 1 base from V and 2 bases from J, the junction contained 4 bases not matched to a gene. Germline V CDR1 and CDR2: GTSNPN, SVGIG (reference sequence). This CDR3 comprises 15 residues. Written as DNA, the CDR3 is TGTGCCTGGAGTGAGGGACAGGGGAATCAAGAGACCCAGTACTTC. Translating gives CAWSEGQGNQETQYF. The full variable domain, rest sourced from reference TRBV30 and TRBJ2-5, is SQTIHQWPATLVQPVGSPLSLECTVEGTSNPNLYWYRQAAGRGLQLLFYSVGIGQISSEVPQNLSASRPQDRQFILSSKKLLLSDSGFYLCAWSEGQGNQETQYFGPGTRLLVL.

The chain has TRBV5-6 and TRBJ2-2, with D maybe TRBD1 (6 bases). This CDR3 comprises 14 residues. V dropped 4 bases and J dropped 4 bases, with 11 bases sitting between them. In germline, CDR1 is SGHDT, CDR2 YYEEEE. CDR3 DNA: TGTGCCAGCAGCGTGGGACAACTCACCGGGGAGCTGTTTTTT. This gives the protein CASSVGQLTGELFF. The variable domain in full, with the rest retrieved from reference TRBV5-6 and TRBJ2-2, is DAGVTQSPTHLIKTRGQQVTLRCSPKSGHDTVSWYQQALGQGPQFIFQYYEEEERQRGNFPDRFSGHQFPNYSSELNVNALLLGDSALYLCASSVGQLTGELFFGEGSRLTVL.

This clone was observed once. J is TRBJ1-6 and V is TRBV30; D is unclear. The CDR3 sequence is 15 residues long. V lost 1 base and J lost 0, with 7 bases in between. The germline gives CDR1 GTSNPN, CDR2 SVGIG (reference sequence). The CDR3, as DNA: TGTGCCTGGAGTGGGCGCTACTCCTATAATTCACCCCTCCACTTT. Translation gives CAWSGRYSYNSPLHF.

The gene calls are TRBV2 and TRBJ2-5; 7 nucleotides match TRBD2. Germline V gene lookup returns CDR1 SNHLY and CDR2 FYNNEI. The CDR3 runs to 15 residues. Trimming took 7 bases from V and 7 from J; bases not matched to a gene: 15. The CDR3 coding sequence is TGTGCCAGCATGCGCGGGGGATCCGAGGGGTGGACCCAGTACTTC. It codes for CASMRGGSEGWTQYF.

The chain couples TRBV2 to TRBJ1-6; D not certain. The CDR3 has 14 residues. Trimming shortened V by 8 bases and J by 10 bases, and 18 bases separated the two germline ends. In germline, CDR1 is SNHLY, CDR2 FYNNEI. The CDR3 sequence is CASGGMISRSPLHF. Here the CDR3 DNA reads TGTGCCAGCGGAGGGATGATAAGTCGATCACCCCTCCACTTT.

V usage is TRBV29-1 and J usage is TRBJ2-7; tentatively, D is TRBD1 (6 bases). Trimming removed 7 bases from V and 3 bases from J, with 13 bases in between. The CDR3 is 12 residues long. Germline lookup yields CDR1 SQVTM and CDR2 ANQGSEA. CDR3 coding DNA: TGCAGCGCTTTGACACAGGGCTACGAGCAGTACTTC. This translates into CSALTQGYEQYF.

The V and J genes are TRBV28 and TRBJ2-3; D is ambiguous. Trimming shortened V by 3 bases and J by 8 bases, and 12 bases separated the two germline ends. From germline, CDR1 is MDHEN and CDR2 SYDVKM. The CDR3 is 13 amino acids. The CDR3 loop reads CASSLRQIGTQYF. CDR3 nucleotides: TGTGCCAGCAGTTTGAGACAAATAGGTACGCAGTATTTT.

The CDR3 sequence is CASKLSSVSQETQYF. In DNA form, the CDR3 reads TGTGCCAGCAAACTATCCTCAGTTAGCCAAGAGACCCAGTACTTC. This chain uses TRBV6-1 with TRBJ2-5, with D unclear. Germline values: CDR1 MNHNS, CDR2 SASEGT. Trimming took 7 bases from V and 1 from J, leaving 16 bases between them. The CDR3 is 15 residues long.